This T cell receptor beta chain emerged from a study of immune cell composition in non-small cell lung cancer (dated by TCRdb to 2016 to 2017). In the study overall: Histologic subtype was assigned using H&E plus p63, CK5, Napsin A and TTF-1 immunohistochemistry, mainly lung adenocarcinoma or squamous cell carcinoma. In supplementary cohort #1, which comprised roughly 11 lung adenocarcinoma cases, paired tumour/lung TCR-beta sequencing was performed and TIL populations were generated so that tumour reactivity could be assessed. Using Adaptive Biotechnologies, the researchers ran TCR-beta sequencing on about 32 paired NSCLC tumour and non-adjacent lung specimens, along with around 25 tumour-only specimens. A handful of tumour specimens with TCR-beta data were of rare histological subtypes and were excluded from the subtype comparisons. The investigation overall reported the following: Nearly half of NSCLC cases had tumour-associated clones >0.5%, found in approximately 30% of adenocarcinomas compared with around 75% of squamous carcinomas. The reactivity cohort was only 9 to 11 cases, and tumour-reactive clones were not shown to share sequences with the dominant in vivo tumour-associated clones. No significant correlation was found between tumour TCR-beta clonality and smoking pack-years. Across ten to eleven adenocarcinoma cases, the maximal tumour-associated clone frequency showed a strong correlation with TIL tumour reactivity, but overall clonality showed no such correlation. Top 10 clone scores and productive clonality were significantly higher in lung squamous cell carcinoma than in lung adenocarcinoma tumours.

The CDR1 and CDR2 encoded by the germline V gene are MRHNA and SNTAGT. The CDR3 runs 14 amino acids, cysteine and phenylalanine included. Of the read, only the CDR3 DNA is kept; its 42 bases are in frame from base 1. Ends trimmed: V by 4 bases, J by 4 bases; bases unmatched to a gene: 4. With respect to this clone: What antigen it recognizes has not been identified. No base-level quality is on record; no much larger clone is a single base apart.

From frozen aliquots of unsorted single-cell suspensions, genomic DNA was isolated using the QIAamp DNA kit. Surgically resected non-small cell lung cancer tissue was used for the tumour samples. Tissues were received within 2 hours of resection and processed immediately into single-cell suspensions. Tissue was broken up mechanically, digested enzymatically with DNase I, collagenase I and hyaluronidase for roughly 32 minutes at 37 degrees C, and then filtered and RBC-lysed. A two-step multiplex PCR was used to amplify TCR-beta CDR3 regions from genomic DNA, and Illumina-compatible adaptors were added in the second step. TCR-beta immunosequencing was performed on an Illumina platform as a commercial immunoSEQ service. In the original analysis: Repertoires were summarised by productive clonality and by Top 10 Clones, defined as the percentage of T-cell templates derived from the ten most frequent sequences. Productive clonality ranged from 0 to 1, with 1 indicating a monoclonal population. Using log10 scatter plots, tumour-associated clones were identified as sequences that made up at least 0.1% of tumour T-cell templates yet were absent from the matched non-adjacent lung. Student's t-tests were used for two-group comparisons, ANOVA was used for stages, and linear regression was used for relationships, with analyses conducted in GraphPad Prism7 and R. TCRdb re-hosts the immuneACCESS table, in-frame sequences only. Its copies lack some clones; in the studies checked, an unresolved V gene accounts for under half of them, and the cause for the rest is not known. The V and J calls and clone size come from that table; D and trimming were worked out from the DNA. The sample data list thousands of clones, and 75% to 80% of these were observed just once. The ten top clones hold around 14% of the sample.

The clonotype comes from a human donor with non-small cell lung cancer. Recombination connected TRBV6-4 to TRBJ1-3; the central 7 bases match TRBD1. The material sequenced was lung tumor tissue. The base sequence is TGTGCCAGCAGTGCGACAGGGAACGGAAACACCATATATTTT. Translation gives CASSATGNGNTIYF.